A single sample gave rise to the 25 T cell receptor beta chains below, sequenced in a study of blood T cell repertoires in COVID-19. Sequencing was performed with immunoSEQ multiplex PCR; in TCRdb, only in-frame clones are kept and a portion is missing. The repertoire holds approximately 200,000 clones, with roughly 88% as singletons. Material: PBMCs or T cells enriched from blood (not recorded which). The receptors come from a woman in her 30s who had been exposed to COVID-19.

The chain uses TRBV5-4 and TRBJ1-2; D gene uncertain. Germline loops: CDR1 SGHNT, CDR2 YYREEE (reference sequence). CDR3 length: 12 amino acids. Trimming cost V 4 bases and J 13 bases, with 17 bases left between them. The CDR3 loop is CASSGGINSLTF. In nucleotides, the CDR3 is TGTGCCAGCAGCGGCGGGATCAACAGCCTCACCTTC.

The chain uses TRBV28 and TRBJ2-3; D unresolved. This CDR3 is built from 17 residues. V lost 5 bases and J 4 bases, leaving 22 bases between the germline ends. The germline CDR1 and CDR2 sequences are MDHEN and SYDVKM. The CDR3 region has the DNA TGTGCCAGCAGTCCAAAGACGCGGTGGGTTGGGTCAGATACGCAGTATTTT. Encoded protein: CASSPKTRWVGSDTQYF.

The V call is TRBV3-1 (or the pseudogene TRBV3-2), the J call TRBJ1-2; 9 bases agree with TRBD1. The CDR3 length is 13 residues. The germline V gene encodes CDR1 LGHDT and CDR2 YNNKEL (reference sequence). V was pared by 4 bases and J by 8 bases, with 5 bases of the junction left unmatched. CDR3 sequence reads: CASSLGTGRGYTF. CDR3 DNA sequence: TGTGCCAGCAGCCTCGGGACAGGGAGAGGCTACACCTTC.

The rearrangement joins TRBV29-1 to TRBJ2-7, with D uncertain. Per germline, CDR1 SQVTM and CDR2 ANQGSEA. Trimming cost V 3 bases and J 3 bases, with 9 bases left between them. CDR3 length: 12 amino acids. CDR3 loop: CSVDTGLYEQYF. The DNA of the CDR3 is TGCAGCGTTGATACGGGTCTCTACGAGCAGTACTTC.

The chain has TRBV6-5 and TRBJ2-7; TRBD2 might be the D (6 bases). The CDR3 length is 13 residues. The V and J ends lost 8 bases and 4 bases respectively, with 15 bases between them. Germline V CDR1 and CDR2: MNHEY, SVGAGI. Written as DNA, the CDR3 is TGTGCCAGCTTTACGGGAGATTCTTACGAGCAGTACTTC. It specifies CASFTGDSYEQYF.

The rearrangement joins TRBV19 to TRBJ2-3; D is perhaps TRBD2 (6 bases). The CDR3 runs to 14 residues. Trimming took 3 bases from V and 4 from J, leaving 11 bases between them. CDR1 is LNHDA and CDR2 is SQIVND in the germline V gene (reference sequence). CDR3 sequence: CASSISGWADTQYF. The CDR3 DNA sequence: TGTGCCAGTAGTATTAGCGGATGGGCAGATACGCAGTATTTT.

Concerning this clone: This sample also contains other DNA sequences that code for the same CDR3. This rearrangement joins TRBV9 to TRBJ2-7; 8 bases agree with TRBD2. J was trimmed by 2 bases and V by 3 bases; bases with no gene match: 7. The CDR3 runs 15 residues. CDR1 and CDR2 (germline): SGDLS, YYNGEE. CDR3 region: CASSASSGPTYEQYF. As DNA, the CDR3 is TGTGCCAGCAGCGCGTCTAGCGGGCCGACCTACGAGCAGTACTTC.

The V and J genes are TRBV29-1 and TRBJ2-1; 9 bases align to TRBD1. The ends lost 6 bases at V and 2 bases at J; junction bases unmatched: 11. The CDR3 runs 16 residues. Germline CDR1 is SQVTM and CDR2 is ANQGSEA. This CDR3 reads CSVLVKDRGAYNEQFF. CDR3 bases: TGCAGCGTGCTCGTTAAGGACAGGGGTGCCTACAATGAGCAGTTCTTC.

CDR3 nucleotide sequence: TGTGCAGCTGCCATTAAGCGGGAGGGCCTTGGAGATACGCAGTATTTT. This encodes CAAAIKREGLGDTQYF. The chain employs TRBV5-6 and TRBJ2-3; TRBD2 aligns across 10 bases. Germline CDR1 reads SGHDT; CDR2 reads YYEEEE. The CDR3 length is 16 residues.

This CDR3 is CASSLTSGWETQYF. For the CDR3, the DNA is TGTGCCAGCAGCTTGACTAGCGGATGGGAGACCCAGTACTTC. This rearrangement joins TRBV7-2 to TRBJ2-5, with 9 bases matching TRBD2. CDR3 length equals 14 residues. The germline V gene has CDR1 SGHTA and CDR2 FQGNSA. The J segment lost 5 bases and the V segment lost 3 bases, leaving 4 bases of the junction unmatched. The variable domain in full, with the rest retrieved from reference TRBV7-2 and TRBJ2-5, is GAGVSQSPSNKVTEKGKDVELRCDPISGHTALYWYRQSLGQGLEFLIYFQGNSAPDKSGLPSDRFSAERTGGSVSTLTIQRTQQEDSAVYLCASSLTSGWETQYFGPGTRLLVL.

V usage is TRBV11-1 and J usage is TRBJ1-1; 7 positions agree with TRBD1. CDR1 is SGHAT, CDR2 FQDESV, per germline (reference sequence). The J segment lost 0 bases and the V segment lost 2 bases, leaving 3 bases of the junction unmatched. CDR3 length: 15 residues. Here the CDR3 DNA reads TGTGCCAGCAGCTTACTGGGGACAGTGAACACTGAAGCTTTCTTT. This translates into CASSLLGTVNTEAFF.

V is TRBV29-1 and J is TRBJ1-3; possible D gene TRBD1, 5 bases. The length of the CDR3 is 17 residues. With 4 bases removed from V and 0 bases from J, the gap between germline ends came to 19 bases. Looked up from germline, CDR1 is SQVTM and CDR2 is ANQGSEA. CDR3 sequence: CSVVVGQGIFSGNTIYF. In DNA, the CDR3 is TGCAGCGTTGTCGTAGGTCAGGGTATATTCTCTGGAAACACCATATATTTT.

This chain connects TRBV4-1 to TRBJ1-3; D remains unclear. This CDR3 is 17 amino acids long. Germline V lookup: CDR1 MGHRA, CDR2 YSYEKL. V lost 2 bases to trimming and J lost 0 bases, with 14 bases between them. The CDR3 DNA reads as TGCGCCAGCAGCCAACACGGAGGGTTCCTCTCTGGAAACACCATATATTTT. Translated, it gives CASSQHGGFLSGNTIYF.

The chain has TRBV6-5 and TRBJ2-7; D gene uncertain. Trimming pared 3 bases from V and 0 bases from J, leaving 6 bases between. The germline CDR1 and CDR2 sequences are MNHEY and SVGAGI. The CDR3 loop spans 13 amino acids. For the CDR3, the DNA is TGTGCCAGCAGTTATCGGAGCTCCTACGAGCAGTACTTC. Protein: CASSYRSSYEQYF.

J is TRBJ1-2 and V is TRBV27; tentatively, D is TRBD1 (5 bases). The CDR3 totals 16 residues. The germline gives CDR1 MNHEY, CDR2 SMNVEV (reference sequence). Trimming stripped 4 bases from V and 1 base from J, with 16 bases between. The CDR3 region has the DNA TGTGCCAGCAGTTGGGCAGTAGGGGCCTTTAACTATGGCTACACCTTC. Encoded protein: CASSWAVGAFNYGYTF.

This chain links TRBV28 with TRBJ2-5; 7 bases are a match to TRBD1. The CDR3 has 13 residues. Germline assignment: CDR1 MDHEN and CDR2 SYDVKM. V lost 6 bases and J lost 5; bases outside the gene matches: 6. CDR3 amino acids: CASRIGTAETQYF. The CDR3 bases are TGTGCCAGCAGAATAGGGACAGCGGAGACCCAGTACTTC.

CDR3 DNA: TGTGCCAGCAGCGTAGGGGAGGGAGACTATGGCTACACCTTC. Protein product: CASSVGEGDYGYTF. This sequence joins TRBV9 and TRBJ1-2; D call uncertain. The CDR3 is 14 residues long. The V end was cut by 0 bases, the J end by 3 bases, with 9 bases between. Germline-derived CDR1 and CDR2 are SGDLS and YYNGEE. Drawing the rest from reference TRBV9 and TRBJ1-2, the complete variable domain is DSGVTQTPKHLITATGQRVTLRCSPRSGDLSVYWYQQSLDQGLQFLIQYYNGEERAKGNILERFSAQQFPDLHSELNLSSLELGDSALYFCASSVGEGDYGYTFGSGTRLTVV.

This chain links TRBV7-9 with TRBJ2-7; TRBD2 matches at 13 bases. Germline V gene sequence: CDR1 SEHNR, CDR2 FQNEAQ (reference sequence). The CDR3 is 15 amino acids. V gave up 5 bases and J gave up 5 bases; unmatched junction bases: 6. The CDR3 DNA reads as TGTGCCAGCAGCCCGCGGACTAGCGGGAGCCACGAGCAGTACTTC. Translation gives CASSPRTSGSHEQYF.

The rearrangement uses TRBV6-5 and TRBJ2-1; no firm D call. The germline V and J ends were trimmed by 4 bases and 4 bases, with 8 bases remaining between them. CDR1 MNHEY and CDR2 SVGAGI come from the germline V gene. The CDR3 is 13 amino acids. The CDR3 nucleotides read TGTGCCAGCAGTTTGCAGGAATACAATGAGCAGTTCTTC. Amino acids: CASSLQEYNEQFF.

The chain combines TRBV5-5 with TRBJ1-1; 11 positions match TRBD1. V gave up 4 bases and J gave up 4 bases; unmatched junction bases: 6. Germline CDR1 is SGHKS and CDR2 is YYEKEE (reference sequence). The CDR3 runs to 15 residues. The CDR3 DNA reads as TGTGCCAGCAGCAGGGGACAGGGGGTTACCACTGAAGCTTTCTTT. This gives the protein CASSRGQGVTTEAFF.

This clone showed up just once. V usage is TRBV2 and J usage is TRBJ1-2; D is possibly TRBD1 (5 bases). Trimming removed 8 bases at V and 5 bases at J, with 18 bases between. The V gene's germline CDR1 is SNHLY and CDR2 FYNNEI. The CDR3 spans 14 residues. CDR3 nucleotide sequence: TGTGCCAGCGGGCTCCCGGACACCGATTATGGCTACACCTTC. It is translated as CASGLPDTDYGYTF.

This sequence joins TRBV18 and TRBJ2-2; 8 nucleotides match TRBD1. Germline CDR1 is KGHSH and CDR2 is LQKENI. CDR3 length: 16 residues. J was trimmed by 5 bases and V by 5 bases; bases with no gene match: 10. DNA for the CDR3: TGTGCCAGCTCAATCCTATTGACAGGGGAAACCGGGGAGCTGTTTTTT. Encoded protein: CASSILLTGETGELFF.

This clone was detected only once. V usage is TRBV9 and J usage is TRBJ2-2; 13 nucleotides align to TRBD2. Germline CDR1 SGDLS, CDR2 YYNGEE. This CDR3 region has 17 residues. The J segment lost 4 bases and the V segment lost 0 bases, leaving 3 bases of the junction unmatched. The CDR3 region is CASSVELAGGPTGELFF. The CDR3 DNA follows: TGTGCCAGCAGCGTAGAACTAGCGGGAGGGCCCACCGGGGAGCTGTTTTTT.

This sequence joins TRBV5-4 and TRBJ1-2, with D perhaps TRBD1 (5 bases). Looked up from germline, CDR1 is SGHNT and CDR2 is YYREEE (reference sequence). The CDR3 totals 14 residues. The V gene lost 4 bases and the J gene lost 7 bases, with 17 bases spanning the gap. CDR3 sequence: CASSNEARGRGYTF. In DNA, the CDR3 is TGTGCCAGCAGCAACGAGGCTAGGGGCCGTGGCTACACCTTC. Looking up the rest from reference TRBV5-4 and TRBJ1-2 gives the full variable domain: ETGVTQSPTHLIKTRGQQVTLRCSSQSGHNTVSWYQQALGQGPQFIFQYYREEENGRGNFPPRFSGLQFPNYSSELNVNALELDDSALYLCASSNEARGRGYTFGSGTRLTVV.

The chain carries TRBV5-1 and TRBJ1-2; D perhaps matches TRBD1 (5 bases). Germline loops: CDR1 SGHRS, CDR2 YFSETQ. The CDR3 sequence is 13 residues long. Between the trimmed V and J ends, which lost 4 bases and 4 bases, there was a span of 11 bases. This CDR3 is CASSRTTRYGYTF. The CDR3 nucleotides read TGCGCCAGCAGCCGGACAACTCGCTATGGCTACACCTTC.